A single sample gave rise to the 19 T cell receptor beta chains below, sequenced in a study of T cells in localized non-small cell lung cancer. Using immunoSEQ multiplex PCR, the repertoire was profiled, and TCRdb retains in-frame clones only, with some absent. The table shows 25,000 to 30,000 clones, with 92% occurring only once. The sequences come from peripheral blood mononuclear cells, collected before any cancer treatment. The receptors originated from a woman aged 35 to 75 with stage III lung adenocarcinoma.

This chain joins TRBV11-2 and TRBJ1-3, with TRBD1 as a possible D gene (5 bases). The CDR3 is made up of 14 amino acids. Trimming stripped 5 bases from V and 1 base from J, with 9 bases between. Germline V gene lookup returns CDR1 SGHAT and CDR2 FQNNGV. The CDR3 coding sequence is TGTGCCAGCAGCCAACAGGTTTCTGGAAACACCATATATTTT. Translation gives CASSQQVSGNTIYF.

A remark on this clone: Other DNA sequences from this sample encode an identical CDR3 as well. The chain is built from TRBV19 and TRBJ1-5; D perhaps matches TRBD1 (5 bases). The CDR3 spans 14 residues. The germline V gene has CDR1 LNHDA and CDR2 SQIVND (reference sequence). V was cut by 0 bases and J by 2 bases, with 5 bases left in between. The CDR3 is CASSIDRGNQPQHF. The CDR3 coding sequence is TGTGCCAGTAGTATAGACAGGGGCAATCAGCCCCAGCATTTT.

This clone came up a few times. The J gene is TRBJ1-6, the V gene TRBV27; D remains unclear. The CDR3 is made up of 13 amino acids. Deletions cut 3 bases from V and 10 bases from J, with 10 bases between. Germline CDR1 MNHEY, CDR2 SMNVEV (reference sequence). CDR3 in DNA: TGTGCCAGCAGTTTGCTTTTAAGGTCACCCCTCCACTTT. Encoded protein: CASSLLLRSPLHF.

The chain joins TRBV10-3 to TRBJ2-7; tentatively, D is TRBD1 (5 bases). Germline values: CDR1 ENHRY, CDR2 SYGVKD. The V end lost 2 bases, the J end lost 3 bases, and 11 bases lay between the germline ends. This CDR3 is built from 14 residues. CDR3 coding DNA: TGTGCCATCAGTGAGCCCGACAGCCACTACGAGCAGTACTTC. Its protein is CAISEPDSHYEQYF.

The chain carries TRBV4-1 and TRBJ2-5; tentative D call: TRBD2 (5 bases). CDR3 length: 16 residues. V was clipped by 0 bases and J by 7 bases, with 18 bases between them. CDR1 MGHRA and CDR2 YSYEKL come from the germline V gene. This chain's CDR3 is CASSQDDRGGTGTQYF. DNA for the CDR3: TGCGCCAGCAGCCAAGATGACCGTGGAGGTACGGGGACCCAGTACTTC.

This sequence joins TRBV6-1 and TRBJ2-3, with D possibly being TRBD1 (6 bases). Germline V gene sequence: CDR1 MNHNS, CDR2 SASEGT. V was pared by 4 bases and J by 0 bases, with 17 bases between. There are 17 residues in the CDR3. This CDR3 reads CASSGGLRGYSTDTQYF. For the CDR3, the DNA is TGTGCCAGCAGTGGGGGGCTGAGGGGGTATAGCACAGATACGCAGTATTTT.

The V gene is TRBV27, the J gene TRBJ2-2; D remains ambiguous. The germline gives CDR1 MNHEY, CDR2 SMNVEV (reference sequence). V was shortened by 0 bases and J by 0 bases, with 2 bases between the two germline ends. The CDR3 length is 14 residues. CDR3 region: CASSLSANTGELFF. CDR3 nucleotides: TGTGCCAGCAGTTTATCAGCGAACACCGGGGAGCTGTTTTTT.

V gene TRBV7-8 combines with J gene TRBJ1-1; no firm D call. The CDR3 is 13 residues long. The germline CDR1 and CDR2 sequences are SGHVS and FQNEAQ. Deletions cut 2 bases from V and 4 bases from J, with 8 bases between. Here the CDR3 DNA reads TGTGCCAGCAGCTTATCGCCTGGCACTGAAGCTTTCTTT. Residues: CASSLSPGTEAFF.

The chain recombines TRBV28 with TRBJ2-1; TRBD1 aligns across 7 bases. V lost 6 bases and J lost 5; bases outside the gene matches: 7. CDR3 size: 14 residues. Germline loops: CDR1 MDHEN, CDR2 SYDVKM. CDR3 amino acids: CASSLQGWDNEQFF. The CDR3, as DNA: TGTGCCAGCAGCCTACAGGGGTGGGACAATGAGCAGTTCTTC.

J is TRBJ2-1 and V is TRBV5-1; D is unresolved. Deletions cut 0 bases from V and 3 bases from J, with 7 bases between. Germline assignment: CDR1 SGHRS and CDR2 YFSETQ. The CDR3 runs to 14 residues. The CDR3, as DNA: TGCGCCAGCAGCTTGGAAGGGTACTACAATGAGCAGTTCTTC. This translates into CASSLEGYYNEQFF.

V usage is TRBV28 and J usage is TRBJ2-7, with D possibly being TRBD1 (6 bases). The CDR3 sequence is 13 residues long. Germline values: CDR1 MDHEN, CDR2 SYDVKM. The V end lost 3 bases, the J end lost 4 bases, and 10 bases lay between the germline ends. Here the CDR3 reads CASSLPGEYEQYF. The CDR3 coding sequence is TGTGCCAGCAGTTTGCCAGGGGAGTACGAGCAGTACTTC.

The chain combines TRBV7-6 with TRBJ2-2, with 11 bases fitting TRBD1. The CDR3 extends over 15 amino acids. Looked up from germline, CDR1 is SGHVS and CDR2 is FNYEAQ. The V and J ends lost 4 bases and 6 bases, in that order; junction bases with no gene match: 4. Here the CDR3 DNA reads TGTGCCAGCAGCTCGGGACAGGGGGGCGCCGGGGAGCTGTTTTTT. Protein product: CASSSGQGGAGELFF.

The V gene is TRBV7-9, the J gene TRBJ1-1, with D tentatively TRBD1 (5 bases). The germline gives CDR1 SEHNR, CDR2 FQNEAQ (reference sequence). V lost 10 bases and J 5 bases, leaving 17 bases between the germline ends. The CDR3 has 13 amino acids. The CDR3 DNA sequence: TGTGCCATCATTTGGGGGGGAAGAACTGAAGCTTTCTTT. As protein: CAIIWGGRTEAFF.

The rearrangement uses TRBV29-1 and TRBJ2-6, with D unresolved. V lost 1 base, J lost 1 base, and 14 bases lay in between. This CDR3 has 17 amino acids. The germline CDR1 and CDR2 sequences are SQVTM and ANQGSEA. In DNA, the CDR3 is TGCAGCGTTGAAGTCCCCTTAATACGGTCTGGGGCCAACGTCCTGACTTTC. Translation gives CSVEVPLIRSGANVLTF.

The chain uses TRBV19 and TRBJ1-3, with TRBD1 as a possible D gene (6 bases). Germline CDR1 and CDR2: LNHDA and SQIVND (reference sequence). The CDR3 sequence is 16 residues long. V lost 4 bases and J lost 0, with 13 bases in between. The CDR3 coding sequence is TGTGCCAGTAGTACGGCAGGGGCCAGCTCTGGAAACACCATATATTTT. As protein: CASSTAGASSGNTIYF.

In this sample, this clone turned up a few times. The J gene is TRBJ2-1, the V gene TRBV29-1; no clear D. The CDR3 has 12 amino acids. Germline V gives CDR1 SQVTM, CDR2 ANQGSEA. Trimming stripped 5 bases from V and 0 bases from J, with 5 bases between. The CDR3, as DNA: TGCAGCGTTCGAATCTCCTACAATGAGCAGTTCTTC. Its translation: CSVRISYNEQFF.

The chain joins TRBV25-1 to TRBJ1-4; tentative D call: TRBD1 (5 bases). There are 14 residues in the CDR3. V lost 5 bases and J lost 4, with 11 bases in between. CDR1 and CDR2 (germline): MGHDK, SYGVNS. The CDR3 spells CASSSQGLNEKLFF. The CDR3 DNA follows: TGTGCCAGCAGTTCCCAGGGCCTTAATGAAAAACTGTTTTTT. The full variable domain, rest sourced from reference TRBV25-1 and TRBJ1-4, is EADIYQTPRYLVIGTGKKITLECSQTMGHDKMYWYQQDPGMELHLIHYSYGVNSTEKGDLSSESTVSRIRTEHFPLTLESARPSHTSQYLCASSSQGLNEKLFFGSGTQLSVL.

The gene calls are TRBV5-1 and TRBJ2-3, with D perhaps assigned TRBD1 or TRBD2 (5 bases each). Germline CDR1 SGHRS, CDR2 YFSETQ. The germline V and J ends were trimmed by 5 bases and 0 bases, with 13 bases remaining between them. There are 15 residues in the CDR3. The CDR3 nucleotides are TGCGCCAGCAGATCCGGGACGGAAAGCACAGATACGCAGTATTTT. The encoded protein is CASRSGTESTDTQYF.

The chain couples TRBV10-3 to TRBJ1-1; 7 nucleotides line up with TRBD1. The CDR3 runs to 13 residues. V gave up 6 bases and J gave up 4 bases; unmatched junction bases: 5. Per the germline V gene, CDR1 is ENHRY and CDR2 is SYGVKD. The CDR3 bases are TGTGCCATCAGGACAGGGCCAGGCACTGAAGCTTTCTTT. Amino acids: CAIRTGPGTEAFF.